This entry lists 16 T cell receptor beta chains sequenced from one sample in a study of beta chain features in type 1 diabetes. Isolated RNA was reverse transcribed in full, so expressed TCRB transcripts were sequenced. Method: immunoSEQ multiplex PCR; TCRdb's copy keeps in-frame clones and lacks some. This sample has more than 250,000 clones, with roughly 22% found just once. The antigens for these receptors are not known. Study-wide points: All four CD4+ subsets of Type 1 diabetes patients contained TCRB CDR3s that were moderately but significantly shorter.

Material: naive CD4+ T cells from blood. These receptors were obtained from a woman in her thirties or forties with type 1 diabetes.

The rearrangement joins TRBV6-1 to TRBJ2-4, with a tentative D call TRBD2 (6 bases). This CDR3 comprises 14 residues. Germline V gene lookup returns CDR1 MNHNS and CDR2 SASEGT. V shed 8 bases and J shed 6 bases, with 17 bases lying between them. CDR3 DNA sequence: TGTGCCAGCCAAATATCCTTCGGGGGAAACATTCAGTACTTC. Amino acids: CASQISFGGNIQYF.

This clone was seen a handful of times. The CDR3 sequence: CASSEGTGTYEQYF. CDR3 coding DNA: TGTGCCAGCAGTGAAGGAACAGGGACCTACGAGCAGTACTTC. This chain links TRBV2 with TRBJ2-7, with D possibly being TRBD1 (6 bases). Per germline, CDR1 SNHLY and CDR2 FYNNEI. V gave up 1 base and J gave up 2 bases, with 9 bases separating them. The CDR3 is 14 amino acids.

This clone came up a few times. The rearrangement joins TRBV7-3 to TRBJ1-2, with TRBD1 as a possible D gene (5 bases). Germline V CDR1 and CDR2: SGHTA, FQGTGA. This CDR3 spans 14 amino acids. The V and J ends lost 5 bases and 5 bases respectively, with 15 bases between them. CDR3 DNA: TGTGCCAGCAGCGCTGGCCCGGGGGGATATGGCTACACCTTC. Translated, it gives CASSAGPGGYGYTF.

The chain has TRBV11-2 and TRBJ2-3; tentatively, D is TRBD2 (5 bases). This CDR3 region has 18 residues. CDR1 SGHAT and CDR2 FQNNGV come from the germline V gene. With 4 bases removed from V and 0 bases from J, the gap between germline ends came to 20 bases. The CDR3 spells CASSSRTQIGSSTDTQYF. CDR3 sequence (DNA): TGTGCCAGCAGCTCTAGGACTCAAATCGGGTCGAGCACAGATACGCAGTATTTT.

This clone turned up a few times. The chain employs TRBV6-5 and TRBJ2-3; TRBD2 agrees at 7 bases. Germline values: CDR1 MNHEY, CDR2 SVGAGI. The CDR3 is 13 amino acids. The J segment lost 6 bases and the V segment lost 2 bases, leaving 2 bases of the junction unmatched. CDR3 sequence reads: CASSYGRGDTQYF. The CDR3 DNA reads TGTGCCAGCAGTTACGGGCGGGGGGATACGCAGTATTTT.

This clone has only a few counts. The rearrangement links TRBV4-3 to TRBJ1-2; TRBD1 might be the D (5 bases). The CDR3 runs 15 residues. In germline, CDR1 is LGHNA, CDR2 YSLEER. V lost 4 bases, J lost 0 bases, and 12 bases lay in between. CDR3 coding DNA: TGCGCCAGCAGCCCGGGGGACGGGGCTAACTATGGCTACACCTTC. Its protein is CASSPGDGANYGYTF.

This clone came up a few times. This chain connects TRBV25-1 to TRBJ2-7; TRBD2 matches 9 bases. The ends lost 1 base at V and 3 bases at J; junction bases unmatched: 10. This CDR3 is built from 17 residues. Germline V lookup: CDR1 MGHDK, CDR2 SYGVNS. As DNA, the CDR3 is TGTGCCAGCAGTGAATCCAGGCGGGGGGGAGGGAGCTACGAGCAGTACTTC. Residues: CASSESRRGGGSYEQYF.

The CDR3 DNA reads TGCAGCGTAACGGGTCTGAATGAAAAACTGTTTTTT. It codes for CSVTGLNEKLFF. The chain recombines TRBV29-1 with TRBJ1-4; D is undetermined. The germline CDR1 and CDR2 sequences are SQVTM and ANQGSEA. The V gene lost 6 bases and the J gene lost 5 bases, with 10 bases spanning the gap. This CDR3 contains 12 residues.

This clone was recorded a few times. The chain recombines TRBV6-1 with TRBJ2-6, with D unclear. V dropped 6 bases and J dropped 0 bases, with 3 bases sitting between them. This CDR3 region has 13 residues. The germline CDR1 and CDR2 sequences are MNHNS and SASEGT. CDR3 in amino acids: CASSSSGANVLTF. CDR3 bases: TGTGCCAGCAGCAGCTCTGGGGCCAACGTCCTGACTTTC.

This clone was observed a few times. V is TRBV28 and J is TRBJ1-4, with D uncertain. Germline CDR1 and CDR2: MDHEN and SYDVKM. The CDR3 sequence is 12 residues long. Trimming cost V 6 bases and J 12 bases, with 14 bases left between them. CDR3 residues: CASSRASFELFF. CDR3 DNA sequence: TGTGCCAGCAGCCGAGCATCTTTTGAACTGTTTTTT.

This clone was recorded a few times. The chain has TRBV27 and TRBJ2-7, with 7 bases aligning to TRBD1. Germline-derived CDR1 and CDR2 are MNHEY and SMNVEV (reference sequence). CDR3 length: 14 residues. J gave up 2 bases and V 7 bases, and 8 bases lay outside the gene matches. The CDR3 DNA is TGTGCCAGCACTCGACCGGGACAGCCCTACGAGCAGTACTTC. It is translated as CASTRPGQPYEQYF.

This clone was counted only a few times. J is TRBJ2-1 and V is TRBV5-1, with 8 positions matching TRBD2. Trimming at V came to 3 bases and at J to 5 bases, leaving 4 bases not matched to a gene. Germline CDR1 SGHRS, CDR2 YFSETQ. The CDR3 runs 14 residues. The CDR3 protein is CASSSIGGDNEQFF. The CDR3, as DNA: TGCGCCAGCAGCTCCATCGGGGGGGACAATGAGCAGTTCTTC.

V gene TRBV21-1 combines with J gene TRBJ2-1; the table assigns TRBD1, which was not confirmed against the DNA. TRBV21-1 is reported as a pseudogene. The CDR3 has 16 amino acids. The CDR3 DNA follows: TGTGCCAGCAGCAAAGGACAGTTCAGCTCCTACAATGAGCAGTTCTTC. This sequence encodes CASSKGQFSSYNEQFF.

This clone was detected only a few times. The rearrangement uses TRBV5-1 and TRBJ1-2; a weak D match, TRBD1 (5 bases). CDR3 size: 12 residues. The ends were cut back, 0 bases at V and 6 bases at J, with 6 bases in the middle. In germline, CDR1 is SGHRS, CDR2 YFSETQ. The DNA for the CDR3 is TGCGCCAGCAGCTTGGCGGGGGATGGCTACACCTTC. This translates into CASSLAGDGYTF.

This clone was seen a single time. The rearrangement joins TRBV15 to TRBJ1-2; TRBD1 aligns across 10 bases. V lost 5 bases and J lost 8; bases outside the gene matches: 8. The CDR3 consists of 14 residues. The V gene's germline CDR1 is LNHNV and CDR2 YYDKDF (reference sequence). As DNA, the CDR3 is TGTGCCACCAGCGGAACCGGGACAGGGGCCGGCTACACCTTC. It specifies CATSGTGTGAGYTF.

This chain connects TRBV5-4 to TRBJ2-5, with 7 bases that match TRBD2. The CDR3 runs to 14 residues. V dropped 4 bases and J dropped 2; count of bases not matched to a gene: 5. The germline V gene has CDR1 SGHNT and CDR2 YYREEE (reference sequence). The CDR3 DNA sequence: TGTGCCAGCAGCGTGCCCGGGGGGCAAGAGACCCAGTACTTC. Translation gives CASSVPGGQETQYF.